A single sample gave rise to the 6 T cell receptor beta chains below, sequenced in a study of CXCR3-negative and CXCR3-positive naive CD8 T cells. General study points: Naive CXCR3-positive cells had TRB CDR3s more hydrophobic than those of CXCR3-negative naive cells.

Their antigen targets remain unknown. TRB cDNA was prepared as libraries by UMI-labeled 5' RACE. TCRdb reworked the 5' RACE reads into one entry per CDR3 protein, no DNA. Listed are tens of thousands of distinct CDR3 sequences; around 0.58% falls within the top ten. The specimen was naive CXCR3+ CD8+ T cells from blood. The subset was: CD45RO-CCR7+CD27+CD95- naive CD8+ T cells expressing CXCR3 (TNR3+). The receptors shown here come from a human donor in good health. Some clones in this sample may be carry-over from other donors' samples.

The chain uses TRBV29-1 and TRBJ2-1; TCRdb's assignment of TRBD2 cannot be checked, as there is no DNA. Germline V CDR1 and CDR2: SQVTM, ANQGSEA. The CDR3 length is 17 residues. This CDR3 is CSVEGRLAGGGYNEQFF.

V usage is TRBV10-3 and J usage is TRBJ1-1; TCRdb's assignment of TRBD1 cannot be checked, as there is no DNA. The CDR3 consists of 14 residues. The germline V gene encodes CDR1 ENHRY and CDR2 SYGVKD. The CDR3: CAIRQEPKNTEAFF.

The rearrangement links TRBV11-2 to TRBJ2-7; TCRdb's assignment of TRBD1 cannot be checked, as there is no DNA. The germline V gene encodes CDR1 SGHAT and CDR2 FQNNGV. The CDR3 sequence is 15 residues long. This CDR3 is CASSSSGTLLYEQYF.

This chain links TRBV6-4 with TRBJ2-3; TCRdb gives TRBD1 as the D gene, but with no DNA this cannot be confirmed. The CDR3 runs 18 residues. Germline lookup yields CDR1 MRHNA and CDR2 SNTAGT. The CDR3: CASSDLPPIGTGWCEQYF.

V and J are TRBV15 and TRBJ1-5; there is no DNA to check the TCRdb D call of TRBD1. This CDR3 region has 16 residues. Looked up from germline, CDR1 is LNHNV and CDR2 is YYDKDF (reference sequence). Here the CDR3 reads CATSRGTGDSNQPQHF.

The gene calls are TRBV18 and TRBJ2-6; as DNA is missing, the TRBD2 call by TCRdb cannot be tested. The germline V gene has CDR1 KGHSH and CDR2 LQKENI. This CDR3 region has 18 residues. CDR3 loop: CASSPARDYSAGANVLTF.